What follows is one T cell receptor beta chain and its context. The record originates from a study of blood T cell repertoires in COVID-19. Across the study: The United States, Italy and Spain were the sources of the acute and convalescent COVID-19 samples. T cells, B-cell-depleted T cells, or PBMCs provided the cDNA or gDNA that served as material.

Per the germline V gene, CDR1 is MDHEN and CDR2 is SYDVKM. The germline V and J ends were trimmed by 6 bases and 0 bases, with 12 bases remaining between them. The CDR3 runs to 15 residues. Recruitment covered some 25 US areas and drew participants whose ages spanned about 18 to 89 years. Cohort 3 donors counted as recovered after two negative PCRs, clearance, or resolved symptoms. Clones were read by immunoSEQ multiplex PCR, and TCRdb kept only the in-frame ones, dropping some. This table has about 270,000 clones, 88% appearing once. The clonotype was recovered from a woman in her forties or fifties who had recovered from COVID-19. The chain links TRBV28 to TRBJ1-5; D call uncertain. Material: PBMCs or T cells enriched from blood (not recorded which). The CDR3 sequence: CASRSAAHSNQPQHF. The DNA for the CDR3 is TGTGCCAGCAGGTCGGCGGCCCATAGCAATCAGCCCCAGCATTTT.